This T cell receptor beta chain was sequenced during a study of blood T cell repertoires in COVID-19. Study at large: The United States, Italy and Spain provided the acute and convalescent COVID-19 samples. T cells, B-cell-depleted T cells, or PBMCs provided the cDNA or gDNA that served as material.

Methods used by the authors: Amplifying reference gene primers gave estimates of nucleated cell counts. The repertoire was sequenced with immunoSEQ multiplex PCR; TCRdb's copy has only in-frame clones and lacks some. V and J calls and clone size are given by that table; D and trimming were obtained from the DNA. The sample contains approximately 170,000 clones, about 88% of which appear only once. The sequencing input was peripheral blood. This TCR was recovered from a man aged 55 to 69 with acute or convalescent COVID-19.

CDR3 in amino acids: CASSPTGGQETQYF. CDR3 bases: TGCGCCAGCAGCCCGACAGGGGGACAAGAGACCCAGTACTTC. The chain joins TRBV5-1 to TRBJ2-5; TRBD1 matches at 9 bases. The trim removed 4 bases at V and 2 bases at J, leaving 3 bases unmatched. Germline assignment: CDR1 SGHRS and CDR2 YFSETQ. This CDR3 contains 14 residues.